The following is a TCR beta chain sequence with its context. What it binds is unknown. The germline V gene encodes CDR1 SGHRS and CDR2 YFSETQ. This CDR3 spans 15 amino acids. Trimming at V came to 0 bases and at J to 2 bases, leaving 4 bases not matched to a gene. This sample is drawn from a study of shared clonotypes between healthy human individuals. Study in general: Participating donors consisted of a couple of women and a few men aged 18 to 49.

Findings and limits, study-wide: Between a handful of donors, naive CD4 clonotypes were shared at a level of roughly 5.5%.

Replicate PCRs run on sorted subsets employed 200 to 250 ng DNA, approximately 30,000 T cell genomes. Sequencing was performed with immunoSEQ multiplex PCR; in TCRdb, only in-frame clones are kept and a portion is missing. Of 950,000 to 1,100,000 clones listed, approximately 80% are singletons. The rearrangement uses TRBV5-1 and TRBJ2-5; 7 bases match TRBD1. This sequence was found in a man between 18 and 29 years old in good health. Some clones in this sample may be carry-over from other donors' samples. Sequenced: memory CD4+ T cells from PBMCs. Sample subset: CD45RA-negative fraction. The CDR3 sequence: CASSLADRYQETQYF. The CDR3 coding sequence is TGCGCCAGCAGCTTGGCGGACAGGTATCAAGAGACCCAGTACTTC.